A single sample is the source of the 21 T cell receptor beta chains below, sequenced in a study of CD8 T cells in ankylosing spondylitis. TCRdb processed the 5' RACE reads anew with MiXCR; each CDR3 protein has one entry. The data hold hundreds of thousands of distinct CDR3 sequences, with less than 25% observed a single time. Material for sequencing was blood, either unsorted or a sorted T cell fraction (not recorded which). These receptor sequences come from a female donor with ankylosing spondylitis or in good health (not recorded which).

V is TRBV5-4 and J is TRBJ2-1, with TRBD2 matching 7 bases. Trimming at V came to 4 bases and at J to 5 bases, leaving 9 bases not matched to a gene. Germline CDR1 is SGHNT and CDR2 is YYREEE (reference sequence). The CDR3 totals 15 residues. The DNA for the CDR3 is TGTGCCAGCAGCCCGACTAGCCCCTGGGACAATGAGCAGTTCTTC. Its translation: CASSPTSPWDNEQFF.

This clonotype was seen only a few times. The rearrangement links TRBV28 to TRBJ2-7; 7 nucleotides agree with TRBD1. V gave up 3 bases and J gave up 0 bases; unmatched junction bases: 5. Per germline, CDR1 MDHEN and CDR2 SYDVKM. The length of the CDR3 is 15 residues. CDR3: CASSFGGQSSYEQYF. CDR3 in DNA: TGTGCCAGCAGTTTTGGGGGACAGAGCTCCTACGAGCAGTACTTC. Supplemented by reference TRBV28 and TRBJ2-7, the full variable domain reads DVKVTQSSRYLVKRTGEKVFLECVQDMDHENMFWYRQDPGLGLRLIYFSYDVKMKEKGDIPEGYSVSREKKERFSLILESASTNQTSMYLCASSFGGQSSYEQYFGPGTRLTVT.

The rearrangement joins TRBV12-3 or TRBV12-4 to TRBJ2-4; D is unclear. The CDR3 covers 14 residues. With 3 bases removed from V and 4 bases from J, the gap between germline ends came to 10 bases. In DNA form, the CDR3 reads TGTGCCAGCAGTTTGGGGTATACGAAAAACATTCAGTACTTC. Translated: CASSLGYTKNIQYF.

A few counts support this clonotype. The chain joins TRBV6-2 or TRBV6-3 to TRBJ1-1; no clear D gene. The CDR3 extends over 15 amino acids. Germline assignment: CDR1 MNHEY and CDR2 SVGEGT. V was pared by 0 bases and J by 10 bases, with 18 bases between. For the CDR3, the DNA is TGTGCCAGCAGTTACTCTTCGCTGCAGTCGGTCGGAGCTTTCTTT. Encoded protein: CASSYSSLQSVGAFF.

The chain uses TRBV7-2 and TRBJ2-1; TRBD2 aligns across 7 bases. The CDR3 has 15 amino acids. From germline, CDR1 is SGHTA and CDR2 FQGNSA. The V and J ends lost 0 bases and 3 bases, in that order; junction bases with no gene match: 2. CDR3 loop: CASSLAPSGYNEQFF. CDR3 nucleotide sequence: TGTGCCAGCAGCTTAGCCCCTAGCGGCTACAATGAGCAGTTCTTC. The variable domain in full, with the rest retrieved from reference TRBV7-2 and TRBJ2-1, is GAGVSQSPSNKVTEKGKDVELRCDPISGHTALYWYRQSLGQGLEFLIYFQGNSAPDKSGLPSDRFSAERTGGSVSTLTIQRTQQEDSAVYLCASSLAPSGYNEQFFGPGTRLTVL.

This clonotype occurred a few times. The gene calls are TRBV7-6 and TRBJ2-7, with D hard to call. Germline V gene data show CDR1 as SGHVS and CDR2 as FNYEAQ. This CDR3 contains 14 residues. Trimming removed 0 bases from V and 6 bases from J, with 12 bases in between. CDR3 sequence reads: CASSLAGTRREQYF. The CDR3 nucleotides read TGTGCCAGCAGCTTAGCGGGTACAAGGCGCGAGCAGTACTTC.

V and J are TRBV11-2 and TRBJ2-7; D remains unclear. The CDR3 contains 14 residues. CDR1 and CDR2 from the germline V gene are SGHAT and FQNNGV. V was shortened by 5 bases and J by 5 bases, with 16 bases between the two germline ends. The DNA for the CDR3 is TGTGCCAGCAGCCGAGGAGTACTTACAGACGAGCAGTACTTC. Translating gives CASSRGVLTDEQYF.

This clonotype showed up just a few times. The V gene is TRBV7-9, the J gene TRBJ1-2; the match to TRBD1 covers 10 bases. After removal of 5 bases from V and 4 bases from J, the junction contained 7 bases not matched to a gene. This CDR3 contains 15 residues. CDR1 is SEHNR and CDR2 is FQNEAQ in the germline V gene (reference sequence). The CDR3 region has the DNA TGTGCCAGCAGCACACCGGACAGGGGGACCTATGGCTACACCTTC. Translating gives CASSTPDRGTYGYTF.

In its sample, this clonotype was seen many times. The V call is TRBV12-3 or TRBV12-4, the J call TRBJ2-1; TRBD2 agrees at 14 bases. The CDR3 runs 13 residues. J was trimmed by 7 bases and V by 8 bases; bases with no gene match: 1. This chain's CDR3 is CASGTSGSNEQFF. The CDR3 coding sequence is TGTGCCAGCGGGACTAGCGGGAGTAATGAGCAGTTCTTC.

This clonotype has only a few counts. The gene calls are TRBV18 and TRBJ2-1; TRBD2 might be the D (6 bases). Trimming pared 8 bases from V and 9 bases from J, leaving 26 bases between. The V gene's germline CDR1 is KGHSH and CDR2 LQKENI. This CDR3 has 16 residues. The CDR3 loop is CASQIWGEIGTGEQFF. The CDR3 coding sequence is TGTGCCAGCCAGATATGGGGGGAAATCGGTACTGGTGAGCAGTTCTTC.

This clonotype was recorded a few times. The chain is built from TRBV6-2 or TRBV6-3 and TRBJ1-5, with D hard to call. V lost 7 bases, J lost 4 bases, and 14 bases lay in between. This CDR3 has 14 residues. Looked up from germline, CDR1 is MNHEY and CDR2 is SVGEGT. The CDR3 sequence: CASTMGGYNQPQHF. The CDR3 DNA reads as TGTGCCAGCACAATGGGAGGGTATAATCAGCCCCAGCATTTT.

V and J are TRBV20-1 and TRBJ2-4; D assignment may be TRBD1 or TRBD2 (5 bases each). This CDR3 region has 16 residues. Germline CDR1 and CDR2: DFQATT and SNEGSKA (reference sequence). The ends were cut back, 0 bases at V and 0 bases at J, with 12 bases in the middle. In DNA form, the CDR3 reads TGCAGTGCTAGAGATGAATTGGGGACAGCCAAAAACATTCAGTACTTC. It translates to CSARDELGTAKNIQYF.

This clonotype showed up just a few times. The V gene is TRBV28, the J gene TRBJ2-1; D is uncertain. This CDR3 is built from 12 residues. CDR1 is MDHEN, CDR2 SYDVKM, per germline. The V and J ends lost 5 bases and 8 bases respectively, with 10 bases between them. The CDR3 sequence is CASSPGWDEQFF. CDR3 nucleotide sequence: TGTGCCAGCAGTCCCGGGTGGGATGAGCAGTTCTTC. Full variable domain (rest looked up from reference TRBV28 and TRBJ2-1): DVKVTQSSRYLVKRTGEKVFLECVQDMDHENMFWYRQDPGLGLRLIYFSYDVKMKEKGDIPEGYSVSREKKERFSLILESASTNQTSMYLCASSPGWDEQFFGPGTRLTVL.

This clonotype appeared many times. The CDR3 is CSVRDTSSYEQYF. The CDR3 coding sequence is TGCAGTGTACGGGACACTAGCTCCTACGAGCAGTACTTC. The rearrangement uses TRBV20-1 and TRBJ2-7; a possible D gene is TRBD1 (6 bases). The germline gives CDR1 DFQATT, CDR2 SNEGSKA (reference sequence). The length of the CDR3 is 13 residues. V lost 7 bases, J lost 0 bases, and 13 bases lay in between.

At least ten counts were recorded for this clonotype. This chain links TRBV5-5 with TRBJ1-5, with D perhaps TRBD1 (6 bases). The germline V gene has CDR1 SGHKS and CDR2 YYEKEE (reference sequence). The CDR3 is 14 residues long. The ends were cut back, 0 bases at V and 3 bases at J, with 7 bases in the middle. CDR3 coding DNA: TGTGCCAGCAGCTTGGCAGGGGACAATCAGCCCCAGCATTTT. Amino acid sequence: CASSLAGDNQPQHF. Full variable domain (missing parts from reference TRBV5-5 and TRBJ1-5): DAGVTQSPTHLIKTRGQQVTLRCSPISGHKSVSWYQQVLGQGPQFIFQYYEKEERGRGNFPDRFSARQFPNYSSELNVNALLLGDSALYLCASSLAGDNQPQHFGDGTRLSIL.

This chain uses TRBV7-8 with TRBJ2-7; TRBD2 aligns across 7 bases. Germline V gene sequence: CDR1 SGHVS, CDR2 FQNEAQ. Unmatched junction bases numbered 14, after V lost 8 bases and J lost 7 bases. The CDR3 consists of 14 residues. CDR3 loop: CASSLGGAGVEQYF. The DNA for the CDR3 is TGTGCCAGCTCCCTCGGTGGTGCGGGAGTGGAGCAGTACTTC. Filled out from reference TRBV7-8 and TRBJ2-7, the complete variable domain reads GAGVSQSPRYKVAKRGQDVALRCDPISGHVSLFWYQQALGQGPEFLTYFQNEAQLDKSGLPSDRFFAERPEGSVSTLKIQRTQQEDSAVYLCASSLGGAGVEQYFGPGTRLTVT.

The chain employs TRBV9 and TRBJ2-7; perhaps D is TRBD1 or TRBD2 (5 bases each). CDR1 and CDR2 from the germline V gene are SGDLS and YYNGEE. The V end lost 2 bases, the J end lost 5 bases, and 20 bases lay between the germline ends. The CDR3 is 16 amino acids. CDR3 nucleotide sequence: TGTGCCAGCAGCGTCACCCCCGGGACCATCTTCAACGAGCAGTACTTC. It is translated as CASSVTPGTIFNEQYF. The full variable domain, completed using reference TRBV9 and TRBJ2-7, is DSGVTQTPKHLITATGQRVTLRCSPRSGDLSVYWYQQSLDQGLQFLIQYYNGEERAKGNILERFSAQQFPDLHSELNLSSLELGDSALYFCASSVTPGTIFNEQYFGPGTRLTVT.

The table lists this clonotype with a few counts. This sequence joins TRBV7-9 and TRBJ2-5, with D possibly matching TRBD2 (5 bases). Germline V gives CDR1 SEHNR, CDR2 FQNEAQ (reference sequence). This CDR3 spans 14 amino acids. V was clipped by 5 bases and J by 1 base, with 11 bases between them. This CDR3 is CASSLQRLQETQYF. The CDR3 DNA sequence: TGTGCCAGCAGCCTCCAGCGGCTCCAAGAGACCCAGTACTTC.

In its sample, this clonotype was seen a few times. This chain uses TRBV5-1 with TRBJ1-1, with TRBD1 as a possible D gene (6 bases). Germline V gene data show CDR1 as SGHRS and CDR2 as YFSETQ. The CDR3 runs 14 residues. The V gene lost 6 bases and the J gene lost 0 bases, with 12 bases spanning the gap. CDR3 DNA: TGCGCCAGCAATCCGGGACAAATGAACACTGAAGCTTTCTTT. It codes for CASNPGQMNTEAFF.

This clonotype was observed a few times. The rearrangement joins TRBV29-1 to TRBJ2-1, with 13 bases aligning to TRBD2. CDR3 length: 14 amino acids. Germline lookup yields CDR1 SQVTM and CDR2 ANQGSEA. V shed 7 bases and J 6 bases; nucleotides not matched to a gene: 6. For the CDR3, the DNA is TGCAGCGCGTGGACTAGCGGGAGATCCAATGAGCAGTTCTTC. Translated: CSAWTSGRSNEQFF.

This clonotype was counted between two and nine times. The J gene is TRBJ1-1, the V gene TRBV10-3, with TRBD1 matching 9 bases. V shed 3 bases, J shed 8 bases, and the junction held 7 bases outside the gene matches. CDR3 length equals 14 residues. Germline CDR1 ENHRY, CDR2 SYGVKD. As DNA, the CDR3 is TGTGCCATCAGTGAAAGGGACAGGGCGACCGAAGCTTTCTTT. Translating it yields CAISERDRATEAFF.